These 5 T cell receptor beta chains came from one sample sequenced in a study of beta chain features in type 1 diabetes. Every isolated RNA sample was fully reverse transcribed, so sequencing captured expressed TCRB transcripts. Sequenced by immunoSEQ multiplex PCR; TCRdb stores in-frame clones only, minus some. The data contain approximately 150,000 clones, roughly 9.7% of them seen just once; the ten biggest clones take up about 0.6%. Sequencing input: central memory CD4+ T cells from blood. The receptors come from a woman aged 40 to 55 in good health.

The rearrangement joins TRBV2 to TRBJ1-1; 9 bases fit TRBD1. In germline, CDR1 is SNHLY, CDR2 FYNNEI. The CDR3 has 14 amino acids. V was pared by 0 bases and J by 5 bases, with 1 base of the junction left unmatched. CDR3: CASSEAGQGTEAFF. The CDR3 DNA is TGTGCCAGCAGTGAAGCCGGACAGGGGACTGAAGCTTTCTTT. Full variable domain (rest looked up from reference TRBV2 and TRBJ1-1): EPEVTQTPSHQVTQMGQEVILRCVPISNHLYFYWYRQILGQKVEFLVSFYNNEISEKSEIFDDQFSVERPDGSNFTLKIRSTKLEDSAMYFCASSEAGQGTEAFFGQGTRLTVV.

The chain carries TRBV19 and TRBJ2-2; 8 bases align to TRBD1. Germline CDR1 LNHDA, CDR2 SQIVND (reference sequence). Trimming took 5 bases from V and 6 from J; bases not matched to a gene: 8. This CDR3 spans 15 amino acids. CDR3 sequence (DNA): TGTGCCAGTAGTCTGCAGGGGGCAAGTCCCGGGGAGCTGTTTTTT. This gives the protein CASSLQGASPGELFF.

The CDR3 sequence is CANDIGGGEQFF. The CDR3 DNA sequence: TGTGCCAACGACATCGGGGGGGGTGAGCAGTTCTTC. The chain has TRBV7-9 and TRBJ2-1; TRBD2 matches at 8 bases. The germline V gene encodes CDR1 SEHNR and CDR2 FQNEAQ (reference sequence). The CDR3 contains 12 residues. After removal of 10 bases from V and 9 bases from J, the junction contained 8 bases not matched to a gene.

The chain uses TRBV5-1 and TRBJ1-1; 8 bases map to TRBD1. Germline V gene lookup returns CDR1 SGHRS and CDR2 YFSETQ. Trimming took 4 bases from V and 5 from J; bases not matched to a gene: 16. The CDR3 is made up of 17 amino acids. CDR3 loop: CASSPRFGQGGNTEAFF. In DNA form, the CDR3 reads TGCGCCAGCAGCCCCCGTTTCGGACAGGGTGGCAATACTGAAGCTTTCTTT.

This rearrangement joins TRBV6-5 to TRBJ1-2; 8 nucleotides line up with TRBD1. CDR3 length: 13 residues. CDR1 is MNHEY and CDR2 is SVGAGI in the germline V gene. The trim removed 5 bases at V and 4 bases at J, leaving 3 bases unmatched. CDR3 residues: CASSKDRAYGYTF. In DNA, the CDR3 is TGTGCCAGCAGTAAGGACAGGGCCTATGGCTACACCTTC.